These 23 T cell receptor beta chains were all obtained from the same sample, sequenced in a study of blood T cell repertoires in COVID-19. Method: immunoSEQ multiplex PCR; TCRdb's copy keeps in-frame clones and lacks some. The sample lists about 260,000 clones, 75% to 95% occurring once. Input material: peripheral blood. All receptors derive from a person aged 18-29 years with COVID-19, enrolled during active disease.

J is TRBJ1-6 and V is TRBV2; TRBD1 matches 8 bases. The length of the CDR3 is 14 residues. Trimming at V came to 8 bases and at J to 8 bases, leaving 8 bases not matched to a gene. CDR1 is SNHLY and CDR2 is FYNNEI in the germline V gene. CDR3 residues: CASQTGAPDSPLHF. The CDR3 DNA is TGTGCCAGCCAGACAGGGGCGCCAGATTCACCCCTCCACTTT.

The chain joins TRBV6-5 to TRBJ2-1; 15 bases match TRBD2. The CDR3 has 15 residues. The germline gives CDR1 MNHEY, CDR2 SVGAGI. The trim removed 0 bases at V and 9 bases at J, leaving 0 bases unmatched. The CDR3 is CASSYSGLAGGEQFF. In DNA, the CDR3 is TGTGCCAGCAGTTACTCGGGACTAGCGGGAGGTGAGCAGTTCTTC.

The genes are TRBV4-2 and TRBJ1-1; TRBD1 agrees at 8 bases. The length of the CDR3 is 15 residues. The junction had 2 bases not matched to a gene; V was cut back by 0 bases and J by 2 bases. Germline V gene lookup returns CDR1 LGHNA and CDR2 YNFKEQ. CDR3 bases: TGTGCCAGCAGCCAAGACACAGGGGGAAACACTGAAGCTTTCTTT. Amino acid sequence: CASSQDTGGNTEAFF.

This sequence joins TRBV28 and TRBJ2-1; TRBD1 agrees at 7 bases. The CDR3 runs to 17 residues. J was trimmed by 6 bases and V by 5 bases; bases with no gene match: 16. Looked up from germline, CDR1 is MDHEN and CDR2 is SYDVKM. The CDR3 nucleotides are TGTGCCAGCAGTCCCCGACGACGGGACAGTCCTCCCAATGAGCAGTTCTTC. It specifies CASSPRRRDSPPNEQFF.

The chain combines TRBV7-3 with TRBJ1-2; unclear D gene. From germline, CDR1 is SGHTA and CDR2 FQGTGA. V lost 5 bases, J lost 1 base, and 14 bases lay in between. The CDR3 covers 15 residues. The CDR3 here is CASSLDPMSNYGYTF. Written as DNA, the CDR3 is TGTGCCAGCAGCCTTGATCCTATGAGTAACTATGGCTACACCTTC.

Turning to this clone: In the same sample, other DNA sequences code for this CDR3. The rearrangement joins TRBV9 to TRBJ2-3; tentatively, D is TRBD1 (5 bases). Germline CDR1 and CDR2: SGDLS and YYNGEE. Trimming took 3 bases from V and 0 from J, leaving 8 bases between them. The CDR3 is 14 residues long. CDR3 protein: CASSATVSTDTQYF. As DNA, the CDR3 is TGTGCCAGCAGCGCGACAGTGAGCACAGATACGCAGTATTTT.

V gene TRBV29-1 combines with J gene TRBJ2-7; 9 bases are a match to TRBD1. Germline V gene lookup returns CDR1 SQVTM and CDR2 ANQGSEA. There are 14 residues in the CDR3. After removal of 4 bases from V and 1 base from J, the junction contained 5 bases not matched to a gene. This chain's CDR3 is CSVGFGTGSYEQYF. The CDR3 bases are TGCAGCGTTGGTTTCGGGACAGGGTCCTACGAGCAGTACTTC.

This clone was counted a few times. CDR3 bases: TGTGCCACCTCCCAAGACAGGCTCTCTGGAAACACCATATATTTT. As protein: CATSQDRLSGNTIYF. This chain joins TRBV15 and TRBJ1-3; the D gene is possibly TRBD1 (6 bases). Germline CDR1 is LNHNV and CDR2 is YYDKDF (reference sequence). This CDR3 spans 15 amino acids. Trimming shortened V by 8 bases and J by 0 bases, and 14 bases separated the two germline ends.

J is TRBJ1-1 and V is TRBV7-9; TRBD1 agrees at 7 bases. The CDR3 runs 17 residues. Germline lookup yields CDR1 SEHNR and CDR2 FQNEAQ (reference sequence). Unmatched junction bases numbered 12, after V lost 4 bases and J lost 1 base. The CDR3 protein is CASSYPLLGGENTEAFF. The CDR3 region has the DNA TGTGCCAGCAGCTATCCACTCCTAGGGGGCGAGAACACTGAAGCTTTCTTT.

This clone was counted once. This chain connects TRBV5-1 to TRBJ1-6, with unresolved D. V was clipped by 2 bases and J by 8 bases, with 14 bases between them. CDR1 and CDR2 (germline): SGHRS, YFSETQ. The CDR3 runs to 15 residues. The CDR3 bases are TGCGCCAGCAGCTTTCGAACCTACGGGGATTCACCCCTCCACTTT. It codes for CASSFRTYGDSPLHF. Variable domain in full (rest from reference TRBV5-1 and TRBJ1-6): KAGVTQTPRYLIKTRGQQVTLSCSPISGHRSVSWYQQTPGQGLQFLFEYFSETQRNKGNFPGRFSGRQFSNSRSEMNVSTLELGDSALYLCASSFRTYGDSPLHFGNGTRLTVT.

V and J are TRBV6-6 and TRBJ2-7; maybe TRBD1 (6 bases). V was trimmed by 8 bases and J by 3 bases, leaving 17 bases between them. CDR1 and CDR2 (germline): MNHNY, SVGAGI (reference sequence). CDR3 length: 14 amino acids. The CDR3 DNA sequence: TGTGCCAGCGGACTCCCCGGGACATTCTACGAGCAGTACTTC. Its protein product is CASGLPGTFYEQYF.

The chain is built from TRBV19 and TRBJ1-1; D not certain. The CDR3 runs 13 residues. CDR1 and CDR2 (germline): LNHDA, SQIVND (reference sequence). V was trimmed by 5 bases and J by 5 bases, leaving 12 bases between them. The CDR3 nucleotides are TGTGCCAGTAGTTTCCGGGAGGGAACTGAAGCTTTCTTT. Protein sequence: CASSFREGTEAFF. The entire variable domain, with the rest obtained from reference TRBV19 and TRBJ1-1, is as follows: DGGITQSPKYLFRKEGQNVTLSCEQNLNHDAMYWYRQDPGQGLRLIYYSQIVNDFQKGDIAEGYSVSREKKESFPLTVTSAQKNPTAFYLCASSFREGTEAFFGQGTRLTVV.

This clone is a singleton in its sample. V is TRBV6-5 and J is TRBJ2-3; TRBD2 might be the D (5 bases). This CDR3 region has 14 residues. The V end was cut by 3 bases, the J end by 0 bases, with 7 bases between. The germline CDR1 and CDR2 sequences are MNHEY and SVGAGI. The CDR3 DNA follows: TGTGCCAGCAGTTATCGGGGTAGCACAGATACGCAGTATTTT. This translates into CASSYRGSTDTQYF.

This chain uses TRBV6-2 or TRBV6-3 with TRBJ2-3, with 8 bases identical to TRBD2. The CDR3 totals 17 residues. The germline CDR1 and CDR2 sequences are MNHEY and SVGEGT. V shed 0 bases and J 2 bases; nucleotides not matched to a gene: 7. This chain's CDR3 is CASSYSRRRGDTDTQYF. The CDR3 DNA is TGTGCCAGCAGTTACTCACGTCGGCGGGGGGACACAGATACGCAGTATTTT.

The gene calls are TRBV6-5 and TRBJ2-7; 7 bases are shared with TRBD1. Germline-derived CDR1 and CDR2 are MNHEY and SVGAGI. There are 13 residues in the CDR3. With 4 bases clipped from V and 1 base from J, the junction kept 1 base outside the gene matches. CDR3 residues: CASSWGQSYEQYF. For the CDR3, the DNA is TGTGCCAGCAGTTGGGGACAGTCCTACGAGCAGTACTTC.

A single count supports this clone. The chain employs TRBV24-1 and TRBJ2-3; tentatively, D is TRBD2 (5 bases). The CDR3 is made up of 13 amino acids. The germline V gene has CDR1 KGHDR and CDR2 SFDVKD. V dropped 11 bases and J dropped 0 bases, with 11 bases sitting between them. CDR3 in amino acids: CAIQSGSTDTQYF. The DNA of the CDR3 is TGTGCCATCCAGAGCGGTAGCACAGATACGCAGTATTTT.

V and J are TRBV9 and TRBJ2-2; 10 bases line up with TRBD1. J gave up 6 bases and V 5 bases, and 10 bases lay outside the gene matches. Germline CDR1 SGDLS, CDR2 YYNGEE. This CDR3 has 16 amino acids. As DNA, the CDR3 is TGTGCCAGCAGGGTTGGCGGGACAGGGGAGGCCGGGGAGCTGTTTTTT. Its translation is CASRVGGTGEAGELFF.

This clone has a single count. The chain recombines TRBV9 with TRBJ1-6, with D unclear. V lost 2 bases to trimming and J lost 0 bases, with 3 bases between them. This CDR3 spans 14 amino acids. Germline loops: CDR1 SGDLS, CDR2 YYNGEE. The CDR3: CASSVNSYNSPLHF. The CDR3 DNA reads as TGTGCCAGCAGCGTTAACTCCTATAATTCACCCCTCCACTTT.

The chain combines TRBV11-2 with TRBJ2-7, with a possible D match to TRBD2 (8 bases). The CDR3 length is 15 residues. CDR1 and CDR2 (germline): SGHAT, FQNNGV. V shed 6 bases and J shed 5 bases, with 20 bases lying between them. Written as DNA, the CDR3 is TGTGCCAGCAGAGGCCACGGGAGGGGGCAAGACGAGCAGTACTTC. The encoded protein is CASRGHGRGQDEQYF.

This clone appeared once. The chain couples TRBV5-6 to TRBJ2-7; D is perhaps TRBD2 (6 bases). The germline V and J ends were trimmed by 3 bases and 1 base, with 11 bases remaining between them. Germline values: CDR1 SGHDT, CDR2 YYEEEE. The CDR3 covers 14 residues. In DNA form, the CDR3 reads TGTGCCAGCAGCTCGGTAGCGGCTTCCTACGAGCAGTACTTC. Its translation: CASSSVAASYEQYF.

The gene calls are TRBV7-9 and TRBJ2-1; the match to TRBD2 covers 9 bases. Germline CDR1 and CDR2: SEHNR and FQNEAQ (reference sequence). This CDR3 region has 14 residues. V shed 5 bases and J 8 bases; nucleotides not matched to a gene: 7. This CDR3 reads CASSTPGLAHEQFF. In nucleotides, the CDR3 is TGTGCCAGCAGCACCCCGGGACTAGCACATGAGCAGTTCTTC.

The chain combines TRBV30 with TRBJ2-6, with D possibly being TRBD2 (6 bases). Trimming pared 4 bases from V and 0 bases from J, leaving 10 bases between. Germline V gene data show CDR1 as GTSNPN and CDR2 as SVGIG (reference sequence). The CDR3 length is 15 residues. CDR3 residues: CAWTFGGSGANVLTF. CDR3 nucleotides: TGTGCCTGGACCTTCGGGGGCTCTGGGGCCAACGTCCTGACTTTC.

The gene calls are TRBV5-1 and TRBJ2-1; 8 bases line up with TRBD2. The germline CDR1 and CDR2 sequences are SGHRS and YFSETQ. The V and J ends lost 4 bases and 0 bases, in that order; junction bases with no gene match: 6. CDR3 length equals 16 residues. The DNA for the CDR3 is TGCGCCAGCAGCCAAGCGAGCGGGAGCTCCTACAATGAGCAGTTCTTC. Its translation is CASSQASGSSYNEQFF.